This note documents a single T cell receptor beta chain sequence. Its specificity is unknown. Germline V gene lookup returns CDR1 LNHDA and CDR2 SQIVND (reference sequence). V was shortened by 2 bases and J by 6 bases, with 11 bases between the two germline ends. The CDR3 is 14 residues long. The data derive from a study of a mutant IDH1 vaccine in newly diagnosed glioma. Sequenced by immunoSEQ multiplex PCR; TCRdb stores in-frame clones only, minus some. The sample consists of about 52,000 clones, around 90% of them appearing once. Time point: week 11, during vaccination. With topical imiquimod, each dose of the vaccine consisted of 300 ug of mutant IDH1 20-mer peptide.

This sample comprised PBMCs, obtained from a glioma patient whose treatment included an IDH1 peptide vaccine. This chain connects TRBV19 to TRBJ1-5; D is unclear. This receptor was identified in a man aged 50 to 59 with glioma. CDR3 residues: CASSITKGGQPQHF. For the CDR3, the DNA is TGTGCCAGTAGTATAACGAAAGGAGGTCAGCCCCAGCATTTT.